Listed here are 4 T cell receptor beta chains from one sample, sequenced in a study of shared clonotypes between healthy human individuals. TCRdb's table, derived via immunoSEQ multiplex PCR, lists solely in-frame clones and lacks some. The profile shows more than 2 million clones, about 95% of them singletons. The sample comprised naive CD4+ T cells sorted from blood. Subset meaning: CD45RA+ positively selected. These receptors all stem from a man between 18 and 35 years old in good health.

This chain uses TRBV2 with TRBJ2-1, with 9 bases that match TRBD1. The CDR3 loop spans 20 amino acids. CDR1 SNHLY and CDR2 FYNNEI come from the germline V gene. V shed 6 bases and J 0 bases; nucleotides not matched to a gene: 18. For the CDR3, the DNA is TGTGCCAGCAGCCAATCCCATGGAGCCGGGACAGGGAGCTCCTACAATGAGCAGTTCTTC. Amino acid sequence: CASSQSHGAGTGSSYNEQFF.

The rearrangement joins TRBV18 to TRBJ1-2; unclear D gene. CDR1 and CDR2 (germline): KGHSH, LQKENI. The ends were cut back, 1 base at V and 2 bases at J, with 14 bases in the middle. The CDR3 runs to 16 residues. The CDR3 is CASSPLGPPANYGYTF. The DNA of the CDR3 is TGTGCCAGCTCACCACTAGGTCCCCCGGCCAACTATGGCTACACCTTC.

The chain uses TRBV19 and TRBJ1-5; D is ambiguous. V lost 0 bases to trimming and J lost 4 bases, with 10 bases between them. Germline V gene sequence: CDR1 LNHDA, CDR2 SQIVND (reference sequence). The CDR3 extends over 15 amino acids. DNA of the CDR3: TGTGCCAGTAGTATAGATCGAGAGAGGAATCAGCCCCAGCATTTT. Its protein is CASSIDRERNQPQHF. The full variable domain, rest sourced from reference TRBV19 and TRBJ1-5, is DGGITQSPKYLFRKEGQNVTLSCEQNLNHDAMYWYRQDPGQGLRLIYYSQIVNDFQKGDIAEGYSVSREKKESFPLTVTSAQKNPTAFYLCASSIDRERNQPQHFGDGTRLSIL.

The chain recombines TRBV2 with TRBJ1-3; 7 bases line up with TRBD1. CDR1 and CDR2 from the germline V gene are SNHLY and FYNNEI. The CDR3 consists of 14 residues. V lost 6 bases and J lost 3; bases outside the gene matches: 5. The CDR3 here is CASRPTGYGNTIYF. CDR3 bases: TGTGCCAGCAGGCCGACAGGGTATGGAAACACCATATATTTT.